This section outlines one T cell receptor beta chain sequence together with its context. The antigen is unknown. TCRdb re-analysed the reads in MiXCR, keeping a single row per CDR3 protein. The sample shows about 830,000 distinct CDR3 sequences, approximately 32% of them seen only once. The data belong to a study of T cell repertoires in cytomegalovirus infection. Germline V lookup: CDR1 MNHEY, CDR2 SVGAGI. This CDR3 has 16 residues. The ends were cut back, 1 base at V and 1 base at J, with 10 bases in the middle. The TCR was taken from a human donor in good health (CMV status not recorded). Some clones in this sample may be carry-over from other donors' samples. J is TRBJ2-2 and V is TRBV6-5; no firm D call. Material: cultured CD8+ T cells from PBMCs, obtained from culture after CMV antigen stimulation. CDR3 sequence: CASSYWPTQNTGELFF. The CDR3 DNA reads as TGTGCCAGCAGTTACTGGCCTACCCAGAACACCGGGGAGCTGTTTTTT.